A selection of T cell receptor beta chains follows, all from one sample in a study of lymphopenia after photon versus proton radiotherapy. Assay used: immunoSEQ multiplex PCR; TCRdb lists only in-frame clones, some missing. The table has 53,000 or so clones, around 83% seen once; the top ten hold 25% to 30%. The material was peripheral blood, obtained from a patient treated with photon-based radiotherapy. All receptors come from a man aged 45-65 years with gastric cancer. CDR3s include the opening cysteine and the closing phenylalanine or tryptophan. The size entry is marked missing in some rows and otherwise reads once, few, many or a size class.

>-|TRBJ2-7|TRBV7-3
CASSLGDSYEQYF
>medium-sized|TRBJ2-1|TRBV7-3
CASSQGQGAYNEQFF
>-|TRBJ2-3|TRBV6-5
CASSLQGGTDTQYF
>few|TRBJ2-2|TRBV9
CASSVDFAGELFF
>-|TRBJ2-1|TRBV7-2
CASTTDRGAYNEQFF
>-|TRBJ2-7|TRBV7-2
CASSLAASSYEQYF
>once|TRBJ2-5|TRBV19
CASSLAGVRETQYF
>-|TRBJ2-3|TRBV28
CASSPGQAPYTQYF
>-|TRBJ2-3|TRBV28
CASSPPPGTDTQYF
>-|TRBJ2-6|TRBV7-8
CASSLWTSGRAAGANVLTF
>-|TRBJ1-1|TRBV19
CASSVTGTPNTEAFF
>few|TRBJ2-2|TRBV10-3
CAISEPGVAGNTGELFF
>-|TRBJ2-5|TRBV5-1
CASSLWREETQYF
>-|TRBJ2-7|TRBV7-8
CASSLGRDWGFEQYF